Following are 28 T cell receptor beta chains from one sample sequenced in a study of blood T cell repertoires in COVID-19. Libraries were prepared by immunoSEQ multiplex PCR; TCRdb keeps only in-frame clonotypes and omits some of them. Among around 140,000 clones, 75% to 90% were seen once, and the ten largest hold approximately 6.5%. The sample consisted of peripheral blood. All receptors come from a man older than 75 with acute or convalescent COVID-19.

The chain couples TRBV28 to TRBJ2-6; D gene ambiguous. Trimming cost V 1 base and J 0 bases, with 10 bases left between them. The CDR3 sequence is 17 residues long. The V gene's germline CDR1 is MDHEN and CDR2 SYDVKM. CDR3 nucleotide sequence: TGTGCCAGCAGTTTATCTACCCTTCTCTCTGGGGCCAACGTCCTGACTTTC. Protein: CASSLSTLLSGANVLTF.

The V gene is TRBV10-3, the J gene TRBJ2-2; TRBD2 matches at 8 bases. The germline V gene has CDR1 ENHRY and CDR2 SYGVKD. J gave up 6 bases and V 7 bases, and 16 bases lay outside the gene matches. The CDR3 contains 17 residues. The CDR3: CAIKSQSSGSSAGELFF. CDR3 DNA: TGTGCCATCAAAAGTCAATCGAGCGGGAGCTCGGCCGGGGAGCTGTTTTTT.

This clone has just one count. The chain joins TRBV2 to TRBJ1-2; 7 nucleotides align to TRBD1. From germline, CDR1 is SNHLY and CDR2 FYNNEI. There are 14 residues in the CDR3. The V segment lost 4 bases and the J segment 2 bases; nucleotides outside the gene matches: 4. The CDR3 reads CASSGGTANYGYTF. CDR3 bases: TGTGCCAGCAGTGGGGGGACAGCCAACTATGGCTACACCTTC. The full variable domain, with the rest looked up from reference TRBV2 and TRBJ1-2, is EPEVTQTPSHQVTQMGQEVILRCVPISNHLYFYWYRQILGQKVEFLVSFYNNEISEKSEIFDDQFSVERPDGSNFTLKIRSTKLEDSAMYFCASSGGTANYGYTFGSGTRLTVV.

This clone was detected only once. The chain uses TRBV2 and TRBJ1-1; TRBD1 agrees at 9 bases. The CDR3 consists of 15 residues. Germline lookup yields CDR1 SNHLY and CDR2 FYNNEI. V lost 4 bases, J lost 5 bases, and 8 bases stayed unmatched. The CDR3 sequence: CASSVRGTGFTEAFF. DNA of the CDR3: TGTGCCAGCAGTGTTCGCGGGACAGGGTTTACTGAAGCTTTCTTT.

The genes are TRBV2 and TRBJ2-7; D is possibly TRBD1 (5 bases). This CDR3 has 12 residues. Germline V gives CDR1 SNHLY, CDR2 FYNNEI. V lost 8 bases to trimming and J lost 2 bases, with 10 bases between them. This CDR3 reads CASGRAPYEQYF. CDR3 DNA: TGTGCCAGCGGCAGGGCACCCTACGAGCAGTACTTC.

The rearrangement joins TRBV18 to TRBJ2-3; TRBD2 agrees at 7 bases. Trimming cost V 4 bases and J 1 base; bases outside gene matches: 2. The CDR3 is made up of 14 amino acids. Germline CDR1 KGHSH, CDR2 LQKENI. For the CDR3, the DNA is TGTGCCAGCTCACTGGCGGGGGGCACAGATACGCAGTATTTT. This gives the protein CASSLAGGTDTQYF.

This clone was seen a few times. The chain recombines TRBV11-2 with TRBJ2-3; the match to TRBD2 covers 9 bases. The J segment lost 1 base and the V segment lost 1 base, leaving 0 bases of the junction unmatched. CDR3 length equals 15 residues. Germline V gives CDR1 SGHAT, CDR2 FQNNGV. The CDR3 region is CASSLGTSGTDTQYF. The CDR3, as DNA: TGTGCCAGCAGCTTAGGGACTAGCGGCACAGATACGCAGTATTTT.

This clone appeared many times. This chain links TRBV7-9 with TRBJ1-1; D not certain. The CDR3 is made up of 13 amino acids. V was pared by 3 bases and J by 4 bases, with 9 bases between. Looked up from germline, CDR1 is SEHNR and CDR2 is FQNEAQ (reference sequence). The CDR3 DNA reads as TGTGCCAGCAGCTTCTTTGCGGGCACTGAAGCTTTCTTT. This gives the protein CASSFFAGTEAFF.

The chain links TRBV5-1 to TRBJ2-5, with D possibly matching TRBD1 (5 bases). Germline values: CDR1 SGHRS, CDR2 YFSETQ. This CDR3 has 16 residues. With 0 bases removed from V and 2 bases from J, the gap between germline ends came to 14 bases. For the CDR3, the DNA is TGCGCCAGCAGCTTGGTCGCAGGGAATAAACAAGAGACCCAGTACTTC. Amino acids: CASSLVAGNKQETQYF.

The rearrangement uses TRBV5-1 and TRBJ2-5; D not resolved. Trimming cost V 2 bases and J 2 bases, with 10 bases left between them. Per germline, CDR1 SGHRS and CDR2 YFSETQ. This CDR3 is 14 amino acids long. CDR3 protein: CASSFASPQETQYF. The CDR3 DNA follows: TGCGCCAGCAGCTTCGCTAGTCCTCAAGAGACCCAGTACTTC.

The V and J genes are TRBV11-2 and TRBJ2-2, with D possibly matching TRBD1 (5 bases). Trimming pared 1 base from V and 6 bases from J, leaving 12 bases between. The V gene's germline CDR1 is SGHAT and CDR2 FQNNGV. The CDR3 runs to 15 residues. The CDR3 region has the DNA TGTGCCAGCAGCTTAGGTTCCAGGGTAGCCGGGGAGCTGTTTTTT. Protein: CASSLGSRVAGELFF.

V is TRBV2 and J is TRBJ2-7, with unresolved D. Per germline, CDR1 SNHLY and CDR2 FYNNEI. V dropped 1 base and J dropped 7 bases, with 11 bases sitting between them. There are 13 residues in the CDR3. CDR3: CASSEDLPSEQYF. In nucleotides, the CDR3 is TGTGCCAGCAGTGAAGACCTACCCTCAGAGCAGTACTTC.

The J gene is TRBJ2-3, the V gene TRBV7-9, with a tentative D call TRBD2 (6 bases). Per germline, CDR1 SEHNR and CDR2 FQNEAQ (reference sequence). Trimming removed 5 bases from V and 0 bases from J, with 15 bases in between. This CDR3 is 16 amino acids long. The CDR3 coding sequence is TGTGCCAGCAGCCCCGCTGGACTACCTAGCACAGATACGCAGTATTTT. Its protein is CASSPAGLPSTDTQYF. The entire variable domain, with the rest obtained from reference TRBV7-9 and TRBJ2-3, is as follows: DTGVSQNPRHKITKRGQNVTFRCDPISEHNRLYWYRQTLGQGPEFLTYFQNEAQLEKSRLLSDRFSAERPKGSFSTLEIQRTEQGDSAMYLCASSPAGLPSTDTQYFGPGTRLTVL.

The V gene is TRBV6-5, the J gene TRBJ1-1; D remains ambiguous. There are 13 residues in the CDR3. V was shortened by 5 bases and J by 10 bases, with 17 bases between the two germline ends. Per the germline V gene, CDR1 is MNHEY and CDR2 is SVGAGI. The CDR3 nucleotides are TGTGCCAGCAGTAACCCCACCCGGGATGGAGCTTTCTTT. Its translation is CASSNPTRDGAFF.

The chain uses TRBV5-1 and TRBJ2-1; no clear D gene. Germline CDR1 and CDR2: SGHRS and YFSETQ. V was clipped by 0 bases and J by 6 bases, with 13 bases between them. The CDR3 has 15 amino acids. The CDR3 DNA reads TGCGCCAGCAGCTTGGCGATGGCTGCTTCCAATGAGCAGTTCTTC. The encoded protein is CASSLAMAASNEQFF.

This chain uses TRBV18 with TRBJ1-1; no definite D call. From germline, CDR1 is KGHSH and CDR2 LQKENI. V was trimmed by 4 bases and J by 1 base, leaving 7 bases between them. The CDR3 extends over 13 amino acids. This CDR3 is CASSLYRNTEAFF. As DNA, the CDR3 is TGTGCCAGCTCACTTTACAGGAACACTGAAGCTTTCTTT.

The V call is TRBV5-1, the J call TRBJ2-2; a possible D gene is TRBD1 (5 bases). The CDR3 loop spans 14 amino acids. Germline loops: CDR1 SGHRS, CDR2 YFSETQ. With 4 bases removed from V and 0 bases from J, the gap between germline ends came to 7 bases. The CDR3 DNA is TGCGCCAGCAGCAAGGACACGAACACCGGGGAGCTGTTTTTT. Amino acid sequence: CASSKDTNTGELFF.

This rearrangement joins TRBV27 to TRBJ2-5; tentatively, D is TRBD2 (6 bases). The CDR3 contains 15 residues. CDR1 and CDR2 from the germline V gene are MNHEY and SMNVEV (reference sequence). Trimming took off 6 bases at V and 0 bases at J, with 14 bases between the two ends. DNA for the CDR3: TGTGCCAGCAGGTTGGCGGGGAAGTACCAAGAGACCCAGTACTTC. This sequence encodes CASRLAGKYQETQYF.

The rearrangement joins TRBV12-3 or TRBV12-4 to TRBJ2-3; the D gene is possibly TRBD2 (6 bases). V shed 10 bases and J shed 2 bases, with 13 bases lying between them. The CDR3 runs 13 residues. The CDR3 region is CATRLGFTDTQYF. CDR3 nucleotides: TGTGCCACACGACTAGGCTTCACAGATACGCAGTATTTT.

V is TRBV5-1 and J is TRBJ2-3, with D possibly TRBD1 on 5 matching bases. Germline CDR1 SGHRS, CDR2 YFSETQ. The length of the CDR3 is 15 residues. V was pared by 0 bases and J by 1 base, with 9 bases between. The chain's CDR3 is CASSLAGQGTDTQYF. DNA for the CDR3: TGCGCCAGCAGCTTGGCAGGGCAGGGCACAGATACGCAGTATTTT.

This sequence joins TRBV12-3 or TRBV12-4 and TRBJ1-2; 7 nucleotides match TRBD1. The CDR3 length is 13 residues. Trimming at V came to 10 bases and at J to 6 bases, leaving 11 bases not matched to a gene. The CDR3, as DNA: TGTGCCACTACACAGGGGACGGTGGATGGCTACACCTTC. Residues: CATTQGTVDGYTF.

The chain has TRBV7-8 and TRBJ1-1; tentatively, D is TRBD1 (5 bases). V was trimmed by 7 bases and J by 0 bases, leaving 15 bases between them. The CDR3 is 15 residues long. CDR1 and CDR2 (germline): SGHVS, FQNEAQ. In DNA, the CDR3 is TGTGCCAGCACCCTATCAGGGCCAATGAACACTGAAGCTTTCTTT. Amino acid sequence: CASTLSGPMNTEAFF.

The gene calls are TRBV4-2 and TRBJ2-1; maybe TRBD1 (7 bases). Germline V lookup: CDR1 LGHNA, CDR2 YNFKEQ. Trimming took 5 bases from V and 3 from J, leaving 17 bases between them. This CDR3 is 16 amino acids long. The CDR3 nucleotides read TGTGCCAGCAGCGAGGAGCTCCAGGGGGGCTACAATGAGCAGTTCTTC. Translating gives CASSEELQGGYNEQFF.

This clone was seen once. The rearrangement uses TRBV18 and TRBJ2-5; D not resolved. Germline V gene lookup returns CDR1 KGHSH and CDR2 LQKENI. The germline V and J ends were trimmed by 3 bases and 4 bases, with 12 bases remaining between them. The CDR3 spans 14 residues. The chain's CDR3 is CASSPPVGSETQYF. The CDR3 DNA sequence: TGTGCCAGCTCACCTCCAGTTGGTTCAGAGACCCAGTACTTC.

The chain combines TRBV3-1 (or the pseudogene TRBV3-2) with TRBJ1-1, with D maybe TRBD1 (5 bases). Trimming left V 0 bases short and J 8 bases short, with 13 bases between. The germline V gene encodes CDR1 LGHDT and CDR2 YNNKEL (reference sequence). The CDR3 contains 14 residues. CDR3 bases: TGTGCCAGCAGCCAAGACCCCGGACAAACCGAAGCTTTCTTT. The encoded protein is CASSQDPGQTEAFF.

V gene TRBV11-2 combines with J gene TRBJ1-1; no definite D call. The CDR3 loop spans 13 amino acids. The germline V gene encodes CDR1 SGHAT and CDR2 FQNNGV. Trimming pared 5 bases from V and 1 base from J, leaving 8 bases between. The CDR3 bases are TGTGCCAGCAGCCTTAGTTCGAACACTGAAGCTTTCTTT. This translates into CASSLSSNTEAFF.

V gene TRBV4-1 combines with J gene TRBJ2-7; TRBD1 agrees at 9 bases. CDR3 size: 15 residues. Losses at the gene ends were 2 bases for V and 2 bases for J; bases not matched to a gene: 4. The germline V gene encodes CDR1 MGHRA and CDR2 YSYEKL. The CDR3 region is CASSQWTGDAYEQYF. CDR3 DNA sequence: TGCGCCAGCAGCCAATGGACAGGGGATGCCTACGAGCAGTACTTC.

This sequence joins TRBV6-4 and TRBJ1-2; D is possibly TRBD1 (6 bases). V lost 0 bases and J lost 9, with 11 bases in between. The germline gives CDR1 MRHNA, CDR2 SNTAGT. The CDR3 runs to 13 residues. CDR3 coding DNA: TGTGCCAGCAGTGACTCAGGGGGTTTTAGCTACACCTTC. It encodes CASSDSGGFSYTF.